This T cell receptor (beta chain) was identified in a study of OX40 agonist ivuxolimab in advanced cancers. Broader study findings: CD4+ and CD8+ blood T cells expanded clonally by week 6 at 0.1 to 3.0 mg/kg.

As to this clone: Its antigen is currently unknown.

CDR1 is SGHTA, CDR2 FQGTGA, per germline. The length of the CDR3 is 13 residues. Trimming shortened V by 2 bases and J by 4 bases, and 7 bases separated the two germline ends. Assay used: immunoSEQ multiplex PCR; TCRdb lists only in-frame clones, some missing. The sample lists tens of thousands of clones, roughly 83% occurring once. The sequence came from an adult with an advanced solid tumor such as melanoma, head and neck, liver or kidney cancer. V is TRBV7-3 and J is TRBJ2-3; D remains unclear. The sequencing here drew on CD4+ or CD8+ T cells sorted from blood, taken in a trial of the OX40 agonist ivuxolimab. The CDR3 reads CASSLAGPDTQYF. For the CDR3, the DNA is TGTGCCAGCAGCTTAGCCGGACCAGATACGCAGTATTTT.